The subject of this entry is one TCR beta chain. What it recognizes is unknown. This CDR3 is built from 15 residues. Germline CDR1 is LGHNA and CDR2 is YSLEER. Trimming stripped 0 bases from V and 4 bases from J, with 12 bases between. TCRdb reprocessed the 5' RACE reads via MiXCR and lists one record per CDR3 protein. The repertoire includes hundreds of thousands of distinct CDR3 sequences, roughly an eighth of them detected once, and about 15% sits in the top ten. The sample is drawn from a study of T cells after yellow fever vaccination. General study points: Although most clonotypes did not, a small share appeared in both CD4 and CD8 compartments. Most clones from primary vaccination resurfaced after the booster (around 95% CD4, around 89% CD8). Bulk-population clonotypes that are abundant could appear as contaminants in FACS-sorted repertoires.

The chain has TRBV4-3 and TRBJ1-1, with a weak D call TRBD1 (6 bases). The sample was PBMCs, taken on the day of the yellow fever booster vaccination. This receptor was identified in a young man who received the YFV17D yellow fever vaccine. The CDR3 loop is CASSQDPLGATEAFF. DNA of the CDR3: TGCGCCAGCAGCCAAGATCCGCTGGGGGCCACTGAAGCTTTCTTT.